Described below is a single T cell receptor (beta chain) sequence and its context. The sample is drawn from a study of blood T cell repertoires in COVID-19. Whole-study context: Both acute and convalescent COVID-19 samples were obtained from the United States, Italy and Spain.

Germline V gives CDR1 LNHDA, CDR2 SQIVND (reference sequence). J lost 4 bases, V lost 3 bases, and 3 bases had no gene match. The CDR3 is 14 residues long. This table comes from immunoSEQ multiplex PCR, and its TCRdb copy is limited to in-frame clones, with some not included. This sample carries 300,000 to 450,000 clones, approximately 89% of them seen once, and the ten largest clones take 1% to 1.5%. Participant-reported clinical history was the basis for cohort assignment. Two negative PCRs, clearance, or symptom resolution had been documented for recovered Cohort 3 donors. Sequencing input: PBMCs or T cells enriched from blood (not recorded which). The V and J genes are TRBV19 and TRBJ2-5; 9 bases are shared with TRBD1. The TCR originated in a man under 40 who had recovered from COVID-19. The CDR3 coding sequence is TGTGCCAGTAGTATGACAGGGGGGGGAGAGACCCAGTACTTC. Protein: CASSMTGGGETQYF.